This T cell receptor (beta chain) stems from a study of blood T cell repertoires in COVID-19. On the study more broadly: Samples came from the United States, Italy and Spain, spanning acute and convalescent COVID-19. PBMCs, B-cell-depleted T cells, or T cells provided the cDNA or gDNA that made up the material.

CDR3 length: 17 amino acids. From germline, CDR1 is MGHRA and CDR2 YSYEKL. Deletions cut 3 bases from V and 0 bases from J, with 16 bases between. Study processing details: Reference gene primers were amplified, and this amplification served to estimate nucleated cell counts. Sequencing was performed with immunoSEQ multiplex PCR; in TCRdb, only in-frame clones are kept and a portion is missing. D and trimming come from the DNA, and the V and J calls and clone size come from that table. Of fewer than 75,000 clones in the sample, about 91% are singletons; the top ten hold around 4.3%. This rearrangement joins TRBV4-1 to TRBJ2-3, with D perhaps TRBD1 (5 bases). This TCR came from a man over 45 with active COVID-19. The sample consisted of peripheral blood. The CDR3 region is CASSQTSSGASTDTQYF. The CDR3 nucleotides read TGCGCCAGCAGCCAGACCTCTTCTGGGGCGAGCACAGATACGCAGTATTTT.